This record covers a single TCR beta chain. Its target antigen remains unknown. No base-level quality is on record; no much larger clone is a single base apart. CDR1 and CDR2, looked up from the germline V gene, are SGHTA and FQGNSA. Its CDR3 holds 11 amino acids, cysteine through phenylalanine. Only the CDR3 region is kept as DNA, spanning 33 bases read in frame from base 1. V is shortened by 4 bases, J by 6 bases, and the region joining them spans 7 bases. TCRbeta CDR3 regions were amplified from genomic DNA using the immunoSEQ Assay, a bias-controlled multiplex PCR. Turning to the authors' computational methods: Within the assay, amplification of reference gene primers was used to estimate how many nucleated cells each sample contained. Sequence reads were collapsed and filtered to measure the absolute abundance of every unique TCRbeta CDR3 rearrangement. For each sample, productive Simpson clonality was calculated by taking the square root of Simpson's diversity index across productive rearrangements. The source is immuneACCESS, and TCRdb retained only in-frame sequences with V and J called. Part of the clones is not carried over; for the studies checked, unresolved V genes explain less than half of this, and the remainder is unexplained. Clone size and the V and J calls come from that table; the DNA yielded D and trimming. The sample table contains 250,000 to 300,000 clones; only one count was recorded for nearly 90% of them. The ten largest clonotypes hold around 0.8% of the sample.

The record originates from a study of blood T cell repertoires in COVID-19 (dated by TCRdb to 2019 to 2021). Broadly, across the study: Samples from collaborators originated in the United States, Italy and Spain and spanned both the acute and convalescent phases of COVID-19. The material from the prospective study consisted of cDNA or gDNA derived from T cells, B-cell-depleted T cells, or PBMCs. Samples were obtained from the ongoing ImmuneRACE study (first 160 participants) and from over 1,000 subjects provided by 6 global collaborators. The dataset comprised deeply sampled blood TCRbeta repertoires from subjects exposed to, actively infected with, or recovered from COVID-19. The sample metadata nearly always contained a de-identified subject ID, COVID-19 status, age in years and sex. The repertoires were released in a freely available public database intended as a resource for research on the immune response to SARS-CoV-2. Where available, HLA class I and class II types were taken from metadata supplied by the sample provider and were not determined by assay-based typing. The paper's findings and limits, for the study overall: The quantity of clinical and demographic metadata differed by source and by participant and was supplied without curation.

Each collaborating institution followed its own protocols to collect whole blood in K2EDTA tubes. For TCRbeta analysis, collaborators shipped samples in one of three forms: frozen whole blood, isolated PBMCs, or DNA extracted from either of those sample types. The receptor was derived from a woman in her thirties with acute or convalescent COVID-19. Here the chain combines TRBV7-2 and TRBJ2-7; the D gene is unclear. Specimen: peripheral blood. CDR3 loop: CASSYQREQYF. Here is the DNA: TGTGCCAGCAGCTACCAGCGCGAGCAGTACTTC.